Following are 3 T cell receptor beta chains from one sample sequenced in a study of blood T cells in healthy people across ages. A sample-barcoded 5' primer and a J-beta primer mix were used in a second PCR of roughly 7 to 11 cycles. MiXCR was run by TCRdb on the 5' RACE reads, yielding one entry per CDR3 protein. The table has more than 650,000 distinct CDR3 sequences, about a fifth seen once. The sequenced sample consisted of blood. The source of these receptors is a man between 65 and 85 years old in good health.

This clonotype appeared many times. The rearrangement uses TRBV6-5 and TRBJ1-1, with TRBD1 as a possible D gene (6 bases). The V gene lost 0 bases and the J gene lost 5 bases, with 13 bases spanning the gap. CDR1 and CDR2 from the germline V gene are MNHEY and SVGAGI. This CDR3 spans 15 amino acids. For the CDR3, the DNA is TGTGCCAGCAGTTACTCGATTAGGGGGGCGACTGAAGCTTTCTTT. Amino acid sequence: CASSYSIRGATEAFF.

This sequence joins TRBV7-9 and TRBJ1-4; D gene uncertain. Trimming removed 2 bases at V and 6 bases at J, with 10 bases between. CDR3 length equals 14 residues. Germline assignment: CDR1 SEHNR and CDR2 FQNEAQ (reference sequence). CDR3 region: CASSLRVTHEKLFF. CDR3 coding DNA: TGTGCCAGCAGCTTAAGGGTAACGCATGAAAAACTGTTTTTT.

This clonotype was detected a few times. This rearrangement joins TRBV4-1 to TRBJ1-1; D not resolved. Trimming shortened V by 0 bases and J by 7 bases, and 12 bases separated the two germline ends. CDR3 length: 14 amino acids. Looked up from germline, CDR1 is MGHRA and CDR2 is YSYEKL. Here the CDR3 DNA reads TGCGCCAGCAGCCAAGACGGACGGATAAGTGAAGCTTTCTTT. This translates into CASSQDGRISEAFF.